The 27 T cell receptor beta chains listed next were all sequenced from one sample in a study of blood T cells in healthy people across ages. Primed by a sample-barcoded 5' primer and a J-beta primer mix, a second PCR proceeded for about 6 to 12 cycles. In TCRdb, the 5' RACE reads were re-called with MiXCR into one record per CDR3 protein. This sample has roughly 410,000 distinct CDR3 sequences, with about 55% found just once. The sample consisted of blood. These TCRs come from a man aged 60-69 years in good health.

The genes are TRBV6-1 and TRBJ2-1; TRBD2 might be the D (7 bases). Germline lookup yields CDR1 MNHNS and CDR2 SASEGT. The V and J ends lost 8 bases and 4 bases respectively, with 15 bases between them. The CDR3 runs 14 residues. CDR3 nucleotide sequence: TGTGCCAGCGCCGACGGGGGGCTTTACAATGAGCAGTTCTTC. Translating gives CASADGGLYNEQFF.

This chain links TRBV27 with TRBJ2-1; the D is unclear. CDR1 and CDR2 (germline): MNHEY, SMNVEV (reference sequence). The CDR3 totals 13 residues. With 3 bases removed from V and 8 bases from J, the gap between germline ends came to 11 bases. The DNA for the CDR3 is TGTGCCAGCAGTTTGAAGCCGTCTTATGAGCAGTTCTTC. Translating it yields CASSLKPSYEQFF.

The chain recombines TRBV7-2 with TRBJ2-3, with D tentatively TRBD1 (6 bases). Trimming took off 5 bases at V and 8 bases at J, with 17 bases between the two ends. The CDR3 has 14 residues. The germline gives CDR1 SGHTA, CDR2 FQGNSA. DNA for the CDR3: TGTGCCAGCAGCAAAAGGGGGACCTTACCTACGCAGTATTTT. This gives the protein CASSKRGTLPTQYF.

This chain connects TRBV20-1 to TRBJ1-2; no reliable D call. Looked up from germline, CDR1 is DFQATT and CDR2 is SNEGSKA (reference sequence). V was pared by 3 bases and J by 3 bases, with 14 bases between. This CDR3 spans 14 amino acids. CDR3 DNA: TGCAGTGCTAGTTCCCCCCCCGGGGACTATGGCTACACCTTC. Residues: CSASSPPGDYGYTF.

CDR3 sequence (DNA): TGTGCCAGCAGCTTACGGGACACCCGTGTGGGGGGCAATGAGCAGTTCTTC. The encoded protein is CASSLRDTRVGGNEQFF. The chain joins TRBV11-2 to TRBJ2-1; D is possibly TRBD1 or TRBD2 (6 bases each). Germline V gene sequence: CDR1 SGHAT, CDR2 FQNNGV. Trimming pared 2 bases from V and 6 bases from J, leaving 20 bases between. This CDR3 is built from 17 residues.

The chain has TRBV20-1 and TRBJ2-3; D gene unclear. The CDR3 has 13 residues. Trimming pared 3 bases from V and 2 bases from J, leaving 9 bases between. Germline-derived CDR1 and CDR2 are DFQATT and SNEGSKA (reference sequence). The CDR3 region is CSASAGYTDTQYF. In nucleotides, the CDR3 is TGCAGTGCTAGTGCAGGTTACACAGATACGCAGTATTTT.

V gene TRBV7-2 combines with J gene TRBJ2-5; D is possibly TRBD2 (5 bases). Germline-derived CDR1 and CDR2 are SGHTA and FQGNSA. The CDR3 loop spans 13 amino acids. V gave up 5 bases and J gave up 1 base, with 8 bases separating them. CDR3 sequence: CASSAGIQETQYF. The CDR3 nucleotides read TGTGCCAGCAGCGCGGGCATCCAAGAGACCCAGTACTTC.

This sequence joins TRBV18 and TRBJ1-5; D may be TRBD1 (5 bases). Germline CDR1 is KGHSH and CDR2 is LQKENI. V shed 5 bases and J shed 4 bases, with 12 bases lying between them. The CDR3 covers 14 residues. CDR3 DNA: TGTGCCAGCTCAGCCGGGACGGGGAATCAGCCCCAGCATTTT. Protein: CASSAGTGNQPQHF.

This clonotype was observed a few times. V is TRBV4-3 and J is TRBJ2-3; 7 nucleotides align to TRBD2. Looked up from germline, CDR1 is LGHNA and CDR2 is YSLEER. Trimming removed 0 bases from V and 5 bases from J; junction bases left unmatched: 2. CDR3 length: 14 residues. The CDR3 DNA sequence: TGCGCCAGCAGCCAAGAGGGGGGGAAAGATACGCAGTATTTT. This encodes CASSQEGGKDTQYF.

V gene TRBV5-1 combines with J gene TRBJ2-7; 8 bases line up with TRBD1. Germline V gene lookup returns CDR1 SGHRS and CDR2 YFSETQ. The length of the CDR3 is 14 residues. Germline trimming cut 1 base from V and 3 bases from J; bases unmatched to any gene: 3. The CDR3 sequence is CASSLLTGGYEQYF. The CDR3 nucleotides read TGCGCCAGCAGCTTGCTTACAGGGGGCTACGAGCAGTACTTC.

This rearrangement joins TRBV6-5 to TRBJ2-5, with no clear D. This CDR3 spans 12 amino acids. V lost 7 bases and J 5 bases, leaving 11 bases between the germline ends. The germline V gene has CDR1 MNHEY and CDR2 SVGAGI. The CDR3 loop is CASNLSRETQYF. DNA of the CDR3: TGTGCCAGCAACCTTTCCCGTGAGACCCAGTACTTC.

This chain uses TRBV6-2 or TRBV6-3 with TRBJ2-5; 8 positions agree with TRBD1. CDR1 and CDR2 (germline): MNHEY, SVGEGT. The CDR3 is 11 amino acids. The J segment lost 13 bases and the V segment lost 6 bases, leaving 7 bases of the junction unmatched. As DNA, the CDR3 is TGTGCCAGCAGCCAAGGACAGGGCATGTACTTC. It yields the protein CASSQGQGMYF.

The chain links TRBV6-1 to TRBJ1-6; D remains unclear. Germline values: CDR1 MNHNS, CDR2 SASEGT. Between the trimmed V and J ends, which lost 5 bases and 4 bases, there was a span of 15 bases. CDR3 length equals 16 residues. CDR3 bases: TGTGCCAGCAGTTCACCCCACAGTGGGTATAATTCACCCCTCCACTTT. Translated, it gives CASSSPHSGYNSPLHF.

This clonotype was observed many times. The J gene is TRBJ2-1, the V gene TRBV5-8, with D unresolved. The CDR3 sequence is 14 residues long. The V gene's germline CDR1 is SGHTS and CDR2 YDEGEE. Between the trimmed V and J ends, which lost 6 bases and 9 bases, there was a span of 19 bases. The chain's CDR3 is CASNRQWTLGEQFF. The CDR3 DNA is TGTGCCAGCAACCGCCAGTGGACCCTTGGTGAGCAGTTCTTC.

The chain recombines TRBV10-3 with TRBJ2-1; no firm D call. Germline CDR1 and CDR2: ENHRY and SYGVKD. The V end lost 2 bases, the J end lost 7 bases, and 15 bases lay between the germline ends. The length of the CDR3 is 15 residues. CDR3 nucleotide sequence: TGTGCCATCAGTGAGGTCCCACGCCCGATTAATGAGCAGTTCTTC. Amino acid sequence: CAISEVPRPINEQFF.

This sequence joins TRBV14 and TRBJ2-7, with 7 bases fitting TRBD1. After removal of 3 bases from V and 3 bases from J, the junction contained 8 bases not matched to a gene. There are 15 residues in the CDR3. Germline lookup yields CDR1 SGHDN and CDR2 FVKESK. CDR3 coding DNA: TGTGCCAGCAGCCAGGACAGGAAAGGAGTCTACGAGCAGTACTTC. It encodes CASSQDRKGVYEQYF.

This clonotype was recorded only once. The chain links TRBV6-2 or TRBV6-3 to TRBJ2-1; D gene uncertain. The closer fit of TRBJ2-7 to the DNA end suggests the J call may be wrong. Germline V lookup: CDR1 MNHEY, CDR2 SVGEGT. The CDR3 length is 16 residues. The CDR3: CASGHSGRLSYNEQYF. The DNA of the CDR3 is TGTGCCAGCGGGCATTCCGGACGGCTCTCCTACAATGAGCAGTACTTC.

This clonotype was seen more than once but under ten times. This chain uses TRBV27 with TRBJ2-4; tentatively, D is TRBD2 (6 bases). The V gene's germline CDR1 is MNHEY and CDR2 SMNVEV (reference sequence). Deletions cut 5 bases from V and 2 bases from J, with 16 bases between. The CDR3 loop spans 16 amino acids. The CDR3 loop is CASSARLAATKNIQYF. CDR3 sequence (DNA): TGTGCCAGCAGTGCTAGGTTAGCGGCCACCAAAAACATTCAGTACTTC.

The chain recombines TRBV7-2 with TRBJ1-1; a weak D match, TRBD1 (5 bases). CDR3 size: 16 residues. Germline V CDR1 and CDR2: SGHTA, FQGNSA. Deletions cut 5 bases from V and 5 bases from J, with 21 bases between. This CDR3 reads CASSTSPPGAGTEAFF. CDR3 sequence (DNA): TGTGCCAGCAGCACTAGCCCCCCCGGGGCGGGAACTGAAGCTTTCTTT.

This chain links TRBV20-1 with TRBJ1-2; 9 bases agree with TRBD1. CDR3 size: 14 residues. Germline CDR1 is DFQATT and CDR2 is SNEGSKA (reference sequence). V was clipped by 6 bases and J by 4 bases; unmatched bases: 9. The CDR3 coding sequence is TGCAGTGCGCACGGGACAGGGTCATCCTATGGCTACACCTTC. Amino acid sequence: CSAHGTGSSYGYTF.

This clonotype was detected a few times. The V and J genes are TRBV6-2 or TRBV6-3 and TRBJ1-5; TRBD1 agrees at 9 bases. The V and J ends lost 5 bases and 4 bases, in that order; junction bases with no gene match: 9. The CDR3 length is 16 residues. CDR1 and CDR2 (germline): MNHEY, SVGEGT. CDR3 amino acids: CASSPQTGGSNQPQHF. In DNA form, the CDR3 reads TGTGCCAGCAGTCCCCAGACAGGGGGGTCAAATCAGCCCCAGCATTTT.

This clonotype was counted between two and nine times. The V call is TRBV10-3, the J call TRBJ2-7; TRBD1 matches 8 bases. Trimming removed 7 bases from V and 2 bases from J; junction bases left unmatched: 7. Germline V lookup: CDR1 ENHRY, CDR2 SYGVKD. This CDR3 comprises 14 residues. The CDR3 DNA reads as TGTGCCATCAACGGACAGGGAACCGCCTACGAGCAGTACTTC. This gives the protein CAINGQGTAYEQYF.

This clonotype was observed once. The chain joins TRBV6-6 to TRBJ2-5; 9 nucleotides align to TRBD1. CDR1 and CDR2 (germline): MNHNY, SVGAGI (reference sequence). The CDR3 has 14 amino acids. The junction had 3 bases not matched to a gene; V was cut back by 2 bases and J by 5 bases. The CDR3 nucleotides read TGTGCCAGCAGTTACCCTGGACAGGGGGAGACCCAGTACTTC. Protein: CASSYPGQGETQYF.

This clonotype was seen only a few times. The J gene is TRBJ2-1, the V gene TRBV20-1; D remains ambiguous. The CDR3 length is 14 residues. The germline V gene encodes CDR1 DFQATT and CDR2 SNEGSKA (reference sequence). With 5 bases removed from V and 0 bases from J, the gap between germline ends came to 11 bases. Here the CDR3 DNA reads TGCAGTGCTTGCCCGACGAGCTCCTACAATGAGCAGTTCTTC. The encoded protein is CSACPTSSYNEQFF.

This clonotype was found a few times. This chain's CDR3 is CASSRTSGGPRRETQYF. The CDR3 coding sequence is TGCGCCAGCAGCCGGACTAGCGGGGGCCCTCGAAGAGAGACCCAGTACTTC. The chain has TRBV4-1 and TRBJ2-5, with 13 nucleotides matching TRBD2. In germline, CDR1 is MGHRA, CDR2 YSYEKL. The CDR3 is 17 amino acids. Trimming removed 4 bases from V and 4 bases from J; junction bases left unmatched: 9.

This clonotype was counted only a few times. The CDR3: CASLPTGVAQPQHF. In nucleotides, the CDR3 is TGTGCCAGCTTGCCGACAGGGGTTGCTCAGCCCCAGCATTTT. This rearrangement joins TRBV2 to TRBJ1-5; 8 bases fit TRBD1. The CDR3 extends over 14 amino acids. The ends lost 8 bases at V and 6 bases at J; junction bases unmatched: 9. The germline V gene has CDR1 SNHLY and CDR2 FYNNEI.

In this sample, this clonotype turned up many times. The chain carries TRBV3-1 and TRBJ2-7, with TRBD2 matching over 7 bases. Unmatched junction bases numbered 8, after V lost 1 base and J lost 5 bases. The germline V gene encodes CDR1 LGHDT and CDR2 YNNKEL (reference sequence). This CDR3 is 15 amino acids long. This CDR3 reads CASSQVAGAFHEQYF. The CDR3 DNA reads TGTGCCAGCAGCCAAGTTGCGGGAGCGTTTCACGAGCAGTACTTC.